A selection of T cell receptor beta chains follows, all from one sample in a study of T cells in Graves' hyperthyroidism and ophthalmopathy. TCRdb fed the multiplex PCR reads into MiXCR, producing one record per CDR3 protein. The table lists around 350,000 distinct CDR3 sequences, under 20% of them singletons. Sequencing input: blood. These receptors were taken from a woman under 30 with Graves' hyperthyroidism. Each CDR3 is given with its conserved first and last residue. The D gene is left open where the match is weak. Clone size is not always given. Where it is, it says once, few, many or a class for expanded clones.

v_call,d_call,clone_size,cdr3_length,j_call,cdr3_nt,cdr3_aa
TRBV5-1,NA,NA,16,TRBJ2-5,TGCGCCAGCAGCTTACTTCGGAGGGGGATCCAAGAGACCCAGTACTTC,CASSLLRRGIQETQYF
TRBV4-2,NA,NA,13,TRBJ1-1,TGTGCCAGCAGCCAAGATCCGCCTAGGGCAGTAATCTTT,CASSQDPPRAVIF
TRBV29-1,NA,many,13,TRBJ1-1,TGCAGCGTTGAGCCCAGATTCAACACTGAAGCTTTCTTT,CSVEPRFNTEAFF
TRBV24-1,TRBD1,many,17,TRBJ2-6,TGTGCCACCAGTGATGTGGACAGGGGGCATGGGGCCAACGTCCTGACTTTC,CATSDVDRGHGANVLTF
TRBV30,TRBD1,many,13,TRBJ1-5,TGTGCCTGGGCAGGGGGGTATGGTCAGCCCCAGCATTTT,CAWAGGYGQPQHF
TRBV6-1,TRBD1,many,15,TRBJ2-7,TGTGCCAGCAGTGAAGAGAGGACAGGGGACCACGAGCAGTACTTC,CASSEERTGDHEQYF
TRBV28,NA,many,14,TRBJ1-3,TGTGCCAGCAGGGCCGGCGGGCCTGGAAACACCATATATTTT,CASRAGGPGNTIYF
TRBV6-1,NA,many,12,TRBJ2-7,TGTGCCAGCAGTATGGATCGTTACGAGCAGTACTTC,CASSMDRYEQYF
TRBV12-3/TRBV12-4,TRBD1,few,18,TRBJ2-7,TGTGCCAGCAGTTTTCGGCCTACCGGGACAGAGGTTCCCTACGAGCAGTACTTC,CASSFRPTGTEVPYEQYF
TRBV4-2,NA,NA,17,TRBJ1-6,TGTGCCAGCAGCCGAGACACCCTAGGCTCCTATAATTCACCCCTCCACTTT,CASSRDTLGSYNSPLHF
TRBV7-2,NA,few,13,TRBJ1-2,TGTGCCAGCAGCGCCACGGGACTTTATGGCTACACCTTC,CASSATGLYGYTF
TRBV6-4,NA,many,17,TRBJ1-5,TGTGCCAGCAGCAGCGGGAGTGCGGGACGGAACAATCAGCCCCAGCATTTT,CASSSGSAGRNNQPQHF
TRBV5-1,NA,NA,13,TRBJ2-5,TGCGCCAGCAGCCCGACGCATCAAGAGACCCAGTACTTC,CASSPTHQETQYF
TRBV4-1,NA,many,15,TRBJ1-1,TGCGCCAGCAGCCAGTCTACAACGATGAACACTGAAGCTTTCTTT,CASSQSTTMNTEAFF
TRBV6-1,NA,NA,14,TRBJ2-7,TGTGCCAGCACTCCCGGGACGAGCCCCTACGAGCAGTACTTC,CASTPGTSPYEQYF
TRBV2,NA,many,14,TRBJ2-2,TGTGCCACTAGAGCGGAGGGGGAGACCGGGGAGCTGTTTTTT,CATRAEGETGELFF
TRBV5-8,NA,many,14,TRBJ2-5,TGTGCCAGCAGCTCCGGGACCGGGCTTACGTCCCAGTACTTC,CASSSGTGLTSQYF
TRBV15,NA,many,15,TRBJ1-1,TGTGCCACCAGGGGGGGGCTAGGGATGAACACTGAAGCTTTCTTT,CATRGGLGMNTEAFF
TRBV30,NA,many,14,TRBJ1-5,TGTGCCTGGACTGGAGGGGGGAGCAATCAGCCCCAGCATTTT,CAWTGGGSNQPQHF
TRBV6-1,TRBD2,once,16,TRBJ2-7,TGTGCCAGCTGGCAGGTCCCAGCGGGGCCCCCCGTGCAGCAGTACTTC,CASWQVPAGPPVQQYF
TRBV18,NA,many,14,TRBJ2-5,TGTGCCAGCTCATGGTCGACAGGCCAAGAGACCCAGTACTTC,CASSWSTGQETQYF
TRBV5-1,NA,many,14,TRBJ1-3,TGCGCCAGCAGCTTGGGGGGCTCTGGAAACACCATATATTTT,CASSLGGSGNTIYF
TRBV6-2/TRBV6-3,NA,NA,15,TRBJ1-1,TGTGCCAGCACTCCAACAGGGACCTTGAACACTGAAGCTTTCTTT,CASTPTGTLNTEAFF
TRBV2,NA,many,14,TRBJ1-2,TGTGCCAGCAGTGAGAGGCAAGGGGACTATGGCTACACCTTC,CASSERQGDYGYTF
TRBV5-1,TRBD1,many,14,TRBJ2-5,TGCGCCAGCAGCTTCAGGGACAGGCAAGAGACCCAGTACTTC,CASSFRDRQETQYF
TRBV24-1,NA,many,13,TRBJ1-1,TGTGCCACCAGTGGGGCAGACTCCACTGAAGCTTTCTTT,CATSGADSTEAFF
TRBV7-8,NA,many,15,TRBJ1-2,TGTGCCAGCAGCTTAGGACCAGATACCCTTTATGGCTACACCTTC,CASSLGPDTLYGYTF
TRBV20-1,TRBD1,many,14,TRBJ1-2,TGCAGTGCTAAGGCTATGACAGGGTCTTATGGCTACACCTTC,CSAKAMTGSYGYTF
TRBV27,NA,many,13,TRBJ2-7,TGTGCCAGCAGTTTATGGGGGGATTACGAGCAGTACTTC,CASSLWGDYEQYF
TRBV6-2/TRBV6-3,NA,many,18,TRBJ2-6,TGTGCCAGCAGTTACTTTCCGGACAAGCTCTCTGGGGCCAACGTCCTGACTTTC,CASSYFPDKLSGANVLTF
TRBV6-4,TRBD1,many,17,TRBJ1-1,TGTGCCAGCTCAGCGGTTTTCTGGACAGGAGTGAACACTGAAGCTTTCTTT,CASSAVFWTGVNTEAFF
TRBV20-1,NA,many,14,TRBJ2-7,TGCAGTGCTAGGGTGGATGAGCAGGGAGACGAGCAGTACTTC,CSARVDEQGDEQYF
TRBV12-3/TRBV12-4,NA,many,14,TRBJ2-7,TGTGCCAGCAGTTTTTACCGGGACTCCTACGAGCAGTACTTC,CASSFYRDSYEQYF
TRBV6-5,NA,many,15,TRBJ2-5,TGTGCCAGCAGTTACACCTCAGGGGCCGGGGAGACCCAGTACTTC,CASSYTSGAGETQYF
TRBV12-3/TRBV12-4,NA,NA,14,TRBJ2-5,TGTGCCAGCAATCCTTCCGGGCTCCGGGGGACCCAGTACTTC,CASNPSGLRGTQYF
TRBV20-1,NA,many,13,TRBJ1-5,TGCAGTGCTAGCCGAACTAGCAATCAGCCCCAGCATTTT,CSASRTSNQPQHF
TRBV2,NA,many,13,TRBJ2-7,TGTGCCAGCTCCGGTTGGAGGGCCGAGGTAGAGTACTTC,CASSGWRAEVEYF
TRBV6-1,TRBD1,NA,14,TRBJ1-2,TGTGCCAGCAGCAACAGGGGGCGTTTCTATGGCTACACCTTC,CASSNRGRFYGYTF
TRBV10-3,NA,many,12,TRBJ2-2,TGTGCCATCAGTAGCAGTACCGGGGAGCTGTTTTTT,CAISSSTGELFF
TRBV12-3/TRBV12-4,NA,once,15,TRBJ2-7,TGTGCCAGCAGCCCAACAAACAAGGGCTTTTACGAGCAGTACTTC,CASSPTNKGFYEQYF
TRBV28,TRBD1,few,18,TRBJ1-2,TGTGCCAGCCTTACGTCGTATGGGACAGGGGGTTCTAACTATGGCTACACCTTC,CASLTSYGTGGSNYGYTF
TRBV6-2/TRBV6-3,NA,few,11,TRBJ2-7,TGTGCCAGCGGACAGCAAGGGGGGCAGTACTTC,CASGQQGGQYF
TRBV19,NA,NA,15,TRBJ1-1,TGTGCCAGTAGTTTTGACAGGACCTTGGACACTGAAGCTTTCTTT,CASSFDRTLDTEAFF
TRBV4-1,NA,NA,15,TRBJ2-4,TGCTCCAGCAGCCAAGTCCGCAGCCCTAAAAACATTCAGTACTTC,CSSSQVRSPKNIQYF
TRBV6-2/TRBV6-3,NA,NA,15,TRBJ1-1,TGTGCCAGCAGCTCACGAGCAGGGTTGAACACTGAAGCTTCCTTT,CASSSRAGLNTEASF
TRBV12-3/TRBV12-4,NA,NA,11,TRBJ1-5,TGTGCCAGCAGTTTCGATCAGCCCCAGCATTTT,CASSFDQPQHF
TRBV3-1,NA,many,16,TRBJ2-6,TGTGCCAGCAGCCAACGGTGGTCCTCTGGGGCCAACGTCCTGACTTTC,CASSQRWSSGANVLTF
TRBV6-5,TRBD1,many,13,TRBJ1-5,TGTGCCAGCAGAACAGGGGGAAGTCAGCCCCAGCATTTT,CASRTGGSQPQHF
TRBV20-1,TRBD1,many,13,TRBJ1-1,TGCAGTGCTGTCAGGGGGTGGGGCACTGAAGCTTTCTTT,CSAVRGWGTEAFF
TRBV3-1,TRBD2,few,15,TRBJ2-7,TGTGCCAGCAGCCACCGAGCGGGGGGGCACTACGAGCAGTACTTC,CASSHRAGGHYEQYF
TRBV20-1,TRBD1,NA,15,TRBJ1-5,TGCAGTGCTAGAGATCCGGGACAGGGTGAGCAGCCCCAGCATTTT,CSARDPGQGEQPQHF
TRBV20-1,NA,NA,16,TRBJ2-7,TGCAGTGCTAGAGATCAGGGCAGAGTGGACTTCTACGAGCAGTACTTC,CSARDQGRVDFYEQYF